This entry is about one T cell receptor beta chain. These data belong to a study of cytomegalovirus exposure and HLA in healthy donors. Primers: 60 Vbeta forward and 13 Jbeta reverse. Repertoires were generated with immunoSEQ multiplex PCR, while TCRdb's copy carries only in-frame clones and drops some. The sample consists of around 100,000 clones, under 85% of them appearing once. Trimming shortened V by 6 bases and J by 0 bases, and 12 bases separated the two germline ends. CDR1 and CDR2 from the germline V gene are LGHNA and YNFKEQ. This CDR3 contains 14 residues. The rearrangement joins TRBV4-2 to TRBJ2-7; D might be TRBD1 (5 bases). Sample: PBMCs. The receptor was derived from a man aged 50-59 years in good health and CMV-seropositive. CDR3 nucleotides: TGTGCCAGCAGGGAAGGGCAGGGCTCCTACGAGCAGTACTTC. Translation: CASREGQGSYEQYF.